The 18 T cell receptor beta chains below come from one sample, sequenced in a study of blood T cell repertoires in COVID-19. TCRdb keeps only in-frame clones here, not all; method: immunoSEQ multiplex PCR. The sample gives fewer than 50,000 clones, roughly 88% of which show up once; about 31% is in the top ten. Sequencing was performed on peripheral blood. All receptors come from a man in his 70s with active COVID-19.

V usage is TRBV25-1 and J usage is TRBJ1-4; D is unclear. V lost 3 bases to trimming and J lost 2 bases, with 7 bases between them. The CDR3 runs 14 residues. Germline CDR1 is MGHDK and CDR2 is SYGVNS. The CDR3 coding sequence is TGTGCCAGCAGTGAGTCCCAGACTAATGAAAAACTGTTTTTT. Its translation is CASSESQTNEKLFF. The full variable domain, its missing parts supplied by reference TRBV25-1 and TRBJ1-4, is EADIYQTPRYLVIGTGKKITLECSQTMGHDKMYWYQQDPGMELHLIHYSYGVNSTEKGDLSSESTVSRIRTEHFPLTLESARPSHTSQYLCASSESQTNEKLFFGSGTQLSVL.

The chain couples TRBV6-2 or TRBV6-3 to TRBJ2-1; the match to TRBD2 covers 8 bases. The CDR3 length is 15 residues. CDR1 is MNHEY and CDR2 is SVGEGT in the germline V gene. V was clipped by 4 bases and J by 6 bases; unmatched bases: 8. The CDR3 is CASSLSGSLGNEQFF. For the CDR3, the DNA is TGTGCCAGCAGTTTGAGCGGGAGCTTAGGCAATGAGCAGTTCTTC.

V is TRBV19 and J is TRBJ1-2; 8 bases align to TRBD1. Per germline, CDR1 LNHDA and CDR2 SQIVND (reference sequence). The V and J ends lost 7 bases and 6 bases, in that order; junction bases with no gene match: 7. This CDR3 is built from 13 residues. As DNA, the CDR3 is TGTGCCAGTAAGGACAGGGCGCGTGATGGCTACACCTTC. Residues: CASKDRARDGYTF. Together with reference TRBV19 and TRBJ1-2, the CDR3 gives the full variable domain: DGGITQSPKYLFRKEGQNVTLSCEQNLNHDAMYWYRQDPGQGLRLIYYSQIVNDFQKGDIAEGYSVSREKKESFPLTVTSAQKNPTAFYLCASKDRARDGYTFGSGTRLTVV.

This chain uses TRBV18 with TRBJ2-2; 8 nucleotides match TRBD2. V lost 2 bases to trimming and J lost 6 bases; unmatched junction nucleotides: 5. CDR3 length: 15 residues. CDR1 and CDR2 (germline): KGHSH, LQKENI. CDR3 in DNA: TGTGCCAGCTCACCAGTCGGGAGGGCCCCCGGGGAGCTGTTTTTT. Amino acids: CASSPVGRAPGELFF.

The rearrangement joins TRBV7-2 to TRBJ2-1; a weak D match, TRBD1 (6 bases). This CDR3 region has 15 residues. CDR1 SGHTA and CDR2 FQGNSA come from the germline V gene. Trimming left V 2 bases short and J 2 bases short, with 10 bases between. The CDR3 is CASSLNDRPYNEQFF. In nucleotides, the CDR3 is TGTGCCAGCAGCTTAAATGACAGGCCCTACAATGAGCAGTTCTTC.

The CDR3: CASSPTGGLQQYF. In DNA form, the CDR3 reads TGTGCCAGCAGCCCGACAGGGGGCCTCCAGCAGTACTTC. The chain joins TRBV12-3 or TRBV12-4 to TRBJ2-7, with 10 bases aligning to TRBD1. V lost 6 bases and J lost 8; bases outside the gene matches: 7. This CDR3 has 13 amino acids.

The V gene is TRBV5-4, the J gene TRBJ1-1; 8 nucleotides line up with TRBD1. CDR1 SGHNT and CDR2 YYREEE come from the germline V gene (reference sequence). CDR3 size: 15 residues. V trimming: 4 bases; J trimming: 4 bases; junction bases outside the gene matches: 9. The CDR3 loop is CASSHSGGMGTEAFF. CDR3 bases: TGTGCCAGCAGCCACTCAGGGGGCATGGGCACTGAAGCTTTCTTT.

This clone is a singleton in its sample. The chain combines TRBV27 with TRBJ2-1, with 7 positions matching TRBD2. Germline CDR1 MNHEY, CDR2 SMNVEV (reference sequence). The CDR3 runs 14 residues. Trimming took 3 bases from V and 13 from J; bases not matched to a gene: 12. Here the CDR3 reads CASSLYGRASVQFF. In nucleotides, the CDR3 is TGTGCCAGCAGTTTGTATGGGAGGGCCTCGGTTCAGTTCTTC.

V is TRBV27 and J is TRBJ1-2; D unclear. Germline V gene data show CDR1 as MNHEY and CDR2 as SMNVEV (reference sequence). The CDR3 length is 15 residues. V lost 5 bases and J lost 7, with 20 bases in between. CDR3 in amino acids: CASSPLDSLGGGYTF. The CDR3 coding sequence is TGTGCCAGCAGTCCCTTGGACTCCCTGGGAGGTGGCTACACCTTC.

This sequence joins TRBV7-9 and TRBJ2-3, with D perhaps matching TRBD2 (6 bases). This CDR3 is 15 amino acids long. V lost 5 bases and J 1 base, leaving 13 bases between the germline ends. Germline loops: CDR1 SEHNR, CDR2 FQNEAQ (reference sequence). The CDR3 sequence: CASSVQRAGTDTQYF. In DNA form, the CDR3 reads TGTGCCAGCAGCGTTCAGCGGGCCGGCACAGATACGCAGTATTTT.

This clone was seen just once. CDR3 in DNA: TGTGCCAGCAGTGAAGCCCTAGGACTAGGCGAAACCGGGGAGCTGTTTTTT. Residues: CASSEALGLGETGELFF. The V gene is TRBV2, the J gene TRBJ2-2, with TRBD2 matching over 7 bases. V shed 0 bases, J shed 5 bases, and the junction held 9 bases outside the gene matches. Germline lookup yields CDR1 SNHLY and CDR2 FYNNEI. The CDR3 totals 17 residues.

The gene calls are TRBV2 and TRBJ1-2, with a possible D match to TRBD1 (6 bases). This CDR3 region has 15 residues. CDR1 and CDR2 from the germline V gene are SNHLY and FYNNEI. V was pared by 9 bases and J by 3 bases, with 20 bases between. The CDR3 loop reads CARHNPSRTDYGYTF. DNA for the CDR3: TGTGCCAGACATAACCCGAGTCGGACAGACTATGGCTACACCTTC.

The chain couples TRBV5-6 to TRBJ1-6; D gene unclear. CDR3 length: 14 amino acids. Germline V gene sequence: CDR1 SGHDT, CDR2 YYEEEE. The V end lost 1 base, the J end lost 10 bases, and 12 bases lay between the germline ends. The CDR3 reads CASSLRRNRSPLHF. CDR3 bases: TGTGCCAGCAGCTTGAGGCGGAATCGATCACCCCTCCACTTT.

This clone was seen only once. Written as DNA, the CDR3 is TGTGCCAGCAGCCAAGACCTAGCGGGGGATAGCTCCTACGAGCAGTACTTC. Its protein is CASSQDLAGDSSYEQYF. The rearrangement joins TRBV4-2 to TRBJ2-7; 10 nucleotides match TRBD2. Trimming removed 0 bases from V and 0 bases from J; junction bases left unmatched: 5. The CDR3 has 17 amino acids. Germline V gene sequence: CDR1 LGHNA, CDR2 YNFKEQ.

This chain links TRBV4-2 with TRBJ2-3; perhaps TRBD2 as D (6 bases). V lost 3 bases and J 2 bases, leaving 12 bases between the germline ends. Per germline, CDR1 LGHNA and CDR2 YNFKEQ. This CDR3 has 15 amino acids. The CDR3: CASSHGSGPTDTQYF. The CDR3 DNA reads as TGTGCCAGCAGCCATGGTAGCGGCCCCACAGATACGCAGTATTTT.

The chain is built from TRBV28 and TRBJ1-5, with D tentatively TRBD1 (6 bases). Germline values: CDR1 MDHEN, CDR2 SYDVKM. The CDR3 extends over 15 amino acids. V was cut by 5 bases and J by 2 bases, with 13 bases left in between. The chain's CDR3 is CASSGAGARNQPQHF. CDR3 nucleotide sequence: TGTGCCAGCAGTGGGGCGGGGGCTCGCAATCAGCCCCAGCATTTT.

The rearrangement links TRBV20-1 to TRBJ2-7; the match to TRBD1 covers 10 bases. The CDR3 extends over 14 amino acids. Germline V lookup: CDR1 DFQATT, CDR2 SNEGSKA (reference sequence). With 3 bases clipped from V and 7 bases from J, the junction kept 9 bases outside the gene matches. In nucleotides, the CDR3 is TGCAGTGCTAGTCTCGGGACAGGGGCCGGGGAGCAGTACTTC. Its protein is CSASLGTGAGEQYF.

The chain joins TRBV7-9 to TRBJ1-4, with D tentatively TRBD1 (5 bases). CDR1 is SEHNR, CDR2 FQNEAQ, per germline (reference sequence). The length of the CDR3 is 13 residues. V lost 7 bases and J lost 8, with 14 bases in between. As DNA, the CDR3 is TGTGCCAGCAAGGCCAGGGTGACGGAAAAACTGTTTTTT. Translated: CASKARVTEKLFF.